The clone carrying this T cell receptor (beta chain) was seen a handful of times. TCRdb re-analysed the reads in MiXCR, keeping a single row per CDR3 protein. The data hold approximately 200,000 distinct CDR3 sequences, with roughly 23% observed a single time. These data come from a study of T cell repertoires in cytomegalovirus infection. CDR1 and CDR2 from the germline V gene are SGHVS and FQNEAQ. This CDR3 spans 12 amino acids. Trimming took off 5 bases at V and 5 bases at J, with 9 bases between the two ends. The receptor's source is a human donor in good health (CMV status not recorded). Some clones in this sample may be carry-over from other donors' samples. This chain connects TRBV7-8 to TRBJ1-2, with no clear D. The sequenced material came from CD8+ T cells from PBMCs. The CDR3 region is CASSENHYGYTF. CDR3 coding DNA: TGTGCCAGCAGCGAGAACCATTATGGCTACACCTTC.